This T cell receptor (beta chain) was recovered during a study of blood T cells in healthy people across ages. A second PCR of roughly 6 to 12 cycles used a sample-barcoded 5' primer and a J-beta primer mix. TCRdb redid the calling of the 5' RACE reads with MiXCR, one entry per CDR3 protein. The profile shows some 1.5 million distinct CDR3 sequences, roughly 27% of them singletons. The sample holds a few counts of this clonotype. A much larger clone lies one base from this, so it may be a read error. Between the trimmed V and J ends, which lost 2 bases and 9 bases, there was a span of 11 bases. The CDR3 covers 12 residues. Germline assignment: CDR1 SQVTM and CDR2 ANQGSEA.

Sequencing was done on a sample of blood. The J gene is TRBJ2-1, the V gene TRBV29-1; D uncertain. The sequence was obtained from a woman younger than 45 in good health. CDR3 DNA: TGCAGCGTTGAAAAGGTGGTGGGTGAGCAGTTCTTC. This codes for CSVEKVVGEQFF.